The 18 T cell receptor beta chains listed next were all sequenced from one sample in a study of shared clonotypes between healthy human individuals. Some clones are missing from TCRdb's copy, which holds only in-frame ones; the method was immunoSEQ multiplex PCR. This table has about 92,000 clones, less than 50% appearing once. Sequenced material: PBMCs. Source of these receptors: a middle-aged woman in good health. Some clones in this sample may be carry-over from other donors' samples.

CDR3 sequence (DNA): TGTGCCAGCAGTTTAGCCCAGGCCAGCAATGAGCAGTTCTTC. Its translation: CASSLAQASNEQFF. The J gene is TRBJ2-1, the V gene TRBV28, with D uncertain. V was trimmed by 2 bases and J by 6 bases, leaving 11 bases between them. The CDR3 extends over 14 amino acids. CDR1 and CDR2 (germline): MDHEN, SYDVKM.

This clone was seen at least ten times. The V call is TRBV5-1, the J call TRBJ2-3, with 8 bases matching TRBD2. This CDR3 has 18 residues. The V gene's germline CDR1 is SGHRS and CDR2 YFSETQ. Unmatched junction bases numbered 11, after V lost 0 bases and J lost 2 bases. Here the CDR3 DNA reads TGCGCCAGCAGCTTGGAGGGGAGCGGGAGAGGGTACACAGATACGCAGTATTTT. Amino acid sequence: CASSLEGSGRGYTDTQYF. The entire variable domain, with the rest obtained from reference TRBV5-1 and TRBJ2-3, is as follows: KAGVTQTPRYLIKTRGQQVTLSCSPISGHRSVSWYQQTPGQGLQFLFEYFSETQRNKGNFPGRFSGRQFSNSRSEMNVSTLELGDSALYLCASSLEGSGRGYTDTQYFGPGTRLTVL.

This clone was observed at least ten times. The junction departs from the called germline gene at one end, perhaps through a read error. The identical CDR3 is also encoded by other nucleotide sequences in the sample. The chain uses TRBV18 and TRBJ1-1; no clear D. CDR3 length: 15 residues. Germline loops: CDR1 KGHSH, CDR2 LQKENI. The CDR3 DNA reads TGTGCCAGCTCTCCACGGACCGGCATGAACACTGAAGCTTTCTTT. Residues: CASSPRTGMNTEAFF.

This clone was seen repeatedly, ten times or more. DNA for the CDR3: TGTGCCAGCAGTCTCGGAGATATCTTTGCCGGGGAGCTGTTTTTT. Encoded protein: CASSLGDIFAGELFF. The chain combines TRBV27 with TRBJ2-2, with D unresolved. CDR3 size: 15 residues. The V gene lost 5 bases and the J gene lost 6 bases, with 16 bases spanning the gap. Germline CDR1 is MNHEY and CDR2 is SMNVEV (reference sequence).

By sample share, this clone is medium-sized (0.01 to 0.1%). Other DNA sequences of this sample code for an identical CDR3. The chain joins TRBV30 to TRBJ1-4; the D is unclear. The CDR3 spans 12 residues. V was trimmed by 2 bases and J by 8 bases, leaving 9 bases between them. Germline V gene lookup returns CDR1 GTSNPN and CDR2 SVGIG (reference sequence). The DNA of the CDR3 is TGTGCCTGGAGTCCCCTGAGGGAAAAACTGTTTTTT. Amino acids: CAWSPLREKLFF.

This clone was observed many times. V usage is TRBV5-4 and J usage is TRBJ2-7; no clear D gene. Germline CDR1 SGHNT, CDR2 YYREEE (reference sequence). The ends were cut back, 0 bases at V and 4 bases at J, with 8 bases in the middle. This CDR3 is 13 amino acids long. The CDR3 region has the DNA TGTGCCAGCAGCTTGGACCTCGGATACGAGCAGTACTTC. Translation: CASSLDLGYEQYF.

The gene calls are TRBV28 and TRBJ2-3, with 10 nucleotides matching TRBD2. The V gene end was trimmed by 2 bases and the J gene end by 1 base; junction bases not matched to a gene: 12. This CDR3 contains 19 residues. CDR1 is MDHEN and CDR2 is SYDVKM in the germline V gene. CDR3 DNA sequence: TGTGCCAGCAGTTTACCGAGCGGGAGGGTGGTCGACGGCACAGATACGCAGTATTTT. Protein: CASSLPSGRVVDGTDTQYF.

The chain is built from TRBV30 and TRBJ2-7; the D is unclear. Germline V gives CDR1 GTSNPN, CDR2 SVGIG (reference sequence). Trimming left V 5 bases short and J 4 bases short, with 9 bases between. This CDR3 has 11 amino acids. CDR3 amino acids: CAWQSAYEQYF. The DNA of the CDR3 is TGTGCCTGGCAATCCGCTTACGAGCAGTACTTC.

This chain uses TRBV9 with TRBJ2-2; D is tentatively TRBD1 or TRBD2 (5 bases each). Trimming left V 4 bases short and J 6 bases short, with 16 bases between. The CDR3 totals 15 residues. Looked up from germline, CDR1 is SGDLS and CDR2 is YYNGEE. In DNA, the CDR3 is TGTGCCAGCAGCACACAAGACGGGACCTCCGGGGAGCTGTTTTTT. The encoded protein is CASSTQDGTSGELFF.

A few counts support this clone. The chain's CDR3 is CASRTSGSVYEQYF. The CDR3 DNA follows: TGTGCCAGCAGGACTAGCGGGAGTGTCTACGAGCAGTACTTC. The chain uses TRBV6-5 and TRBJ2-7; 12 bases line up with TRBD2. This CDR3 is 14 amino acids long. V trimming: 6 bases; J trimming: 3 bases; junction bases outside the gene matches: 3. The germline CDR1 and CDR2 sequences are MNHEY and SVGAGI.

This clone was seen many times. The J gene is TRBJ1-2, the V gene TRBV11-1; tentative D call: TRBD1 (5 bases). The germline CDR1 and CDR2 sequences are SGHAT and FQDESV (reference sequence). This CDR3 comprises 15 residues. Between the trimmed V and J ends, which lost 4 bases and 8 bases, there was a span of 20 bases. DNA of the CDR3: TGTGCCAGCAGCTCGTACGCCGGGACCGGCGGAGGCTACACCTTC. The encoded protein is CASSSYAGTGGGYTF.

This rearrangement joins TRBV30 to TRBJ2-7; possibly TRBD1 or TRBD2 for D (5 bases each). Per germline, CDR1 GTSNPN and CDR2 SVGIG (reference sequence). This CDR3 has 16 amino acids. V lost 0 bases and J 3 bases, leaving 18 bases between the germline ends. The CDR3: CAWSVGSGDAYYEQYF. The CDR3 region has the DNA TGTGCCTGGAGTGTAGGTAGTGGGGACGCCTACTACGAGCAGTACTTC.

This clone came up a few times. The CDR3 DNA reads TGTGCCAGCTCCGGACTTATCCGGGAGCTGTTTTTT. Translating gives CASSGLIRELFF. The V call is TRBV28, the J call TRBJ2-2; D might be TRBD2 (5 bases). V dropped 8 bases and J dropped 9 bases, with 13 bases sitting between them. This CDR3 region has 12 residues. Germline V gene data show CDR1 as MDHEN and CDR2 as SYDVKM. Complete variable domain (other parts from reference TRBV28 and TRBJ2-2): DVKVTQSSRYLVKRTGEKVFLECVQDMDHENMFWYRQDPGLGLRLIYFSYDVKMKEKGDIPEGYSVSREKKERFSLILESASTNQTSMYLCASSGLIRELFFGEGSRLTVL.

The rearrangement links TRBV11-3 to TRBJ1-1; D gene unclear. The germline V gene has CDR1 SGHNT and CDR2 YENEEA. The CDR3 covers 14 residues. V was trimmed by 4 bases and J by 7 bases, leaving 16 bases between them. The CDR3 region is CASSSGLMSDEAFF. The CDR3 nucleotides read TGTGCCAGCAGCTCCGGTTTGATGTCAGATGAAGCTTTCTTT.

The chain joins TRBV5-6 to TRBJ1-1, with TRBD1 matching 7 bases. In germline, CDR1 is SGHDT, CDR2 YYEEEE. This CDR3 is built from 16 residues. J gave up 6 bases and V 4 bases, and 15 bases lay outside the gene matches. The CDR3 DNA reads as TGTGCCAGCAGCCCATTCGATACAGGGGAGGGTCCTGAAGCTTTCTTT. Amino acid sequence: CASSPFDTGEGPEAFF.

This clone showed up many times. The rearrangement joins TRBV4-1 to TRBJ2-4; D not resolved. The CDR3 is made up of 17 amino acids. Germline V lookup: CDR1 MGHRA, CDR2 YSYEKL. With 4 bases removed from V and 0 bases from J, the gap between germline ends came to 16 bases. CDR3 amino acids: CASSPVGSGRAKNIQYF. The DNA for the CDR3 is TGCGCCAGCAGCCCCGTGGGGTCCGGCCGAGCCAAAAACATTCAGTACTTC.

This clone has only a few counts. This chain joins TRBV7-3 and TRBJ1-5; 8 bases fit TRBD1. Germline V CDR1 and CDR2: SGHTA, FQGTGA. The junction had 6 bases not matched to a gene; V was cut back by 2 bases and J by 0 bases. CDR3 size: 17 residues. The CDR3: CASSLVAGGSSNQPQHF. The CDR3 DNA reads as TGTGCCAGCAGCTTAGTAGCAGGGGGCAGTAGCAATCAGCCCCAGCATTTT.

This chain joins TRBV5-4 and TRBJ1-2; 8 positions agree with TRBD1. The CDR3 sequence is 16 residues long. Germline values: CDR1 SGHNT, CDR2 YYREEE (reference sequence). Germline trimming cut 4 bases from V and 2 bases from J; bases unmatched to any gene: 10. This CDR3 is CASSPPRQGSNYGYTF. The CDR3 bases are TGTGCCAGCAGCCCCCCTCGACAGGGGTCGAACTATGGCTACACCTTC.